The next 10 T cell receptor beta chains were all read from a single sample in a study of blood T cell repertoires in COVID-19. Sequencing used immunoSEQ multiplex PCR; TCRdb keeps in-frame clones, though not all of them. The table has more than 95,000 clones, roughly 80% seen once. The specimen was peripheral blood. The receptors shown here come from a man in his sixties with acute or convalescent COVID-19.

This clone was counted between two and nine times. The rearrangement joins TRBV15 to TRBJ1-1; D gene unclear. The CDR3 sequence is 13 residues long. Between the trimmed V and J ends, which lost 1 base and 1 base, there was a span of 4 bases. CDR1 and CDR2 (germline): LNHNV, YYDKDF (reference sequence). The CDR3 DNA sequence: TGTGCCACCAGCAGAGGAGGGAACACTGAAGCTTTCTTT. It is translated as CATSRGGNTEAFF.

The chain links TRBV19 to TRBJ2-6, with TRBD2 matching over 7 bases. The CDR3 loop spans 19 amino acids. The junction had 16 bases not matched to a gene; V was cut back by 8 bases and J by 0 bases. Germline V gene data show CDR1 as LNHDA and CDR2 as SQIVND (reference sequence). The CDR3 loop reads CASQGRGDVFRSGANVLTF. CDR3 bases: TGTGCCAGTCAAGGACGGGGGGATGTATTCCGCTCTGGGGCCAACGTCCTGACTTTC.

This clone was seen only a few times. CDR3 region: CASSVGQLNTEAFF. CDR3 in DNA: TGTGCCAGCAGTGTGGGACAATTGAACACTGAAGCTTTCTTT. The chain employs TRBV2 and TRBJ1-1, with a tentative D call TRBD1 (6 bases). Looked up from germline, CDR1 is SNHLY and CDR2 is FYNNEI. V shed 4 bases and J shed 0 bases, with 9 bases lying between them. The CDR3 consists of 14 residues.

The chain links TRBV19 to TRBJ1-2, with D possibly being TRBD1 (6 bases). With 4 bases removed from V and 4 bases from J, the gap between germline ends came to 16 bases. The CDR3 has 15 residues. Germline V gene data show CDR1 as LNHDA and CDR2 as SQIVND (reference sequence). This CDR3 reads CASSTGTSRAYGYTF. Written as DNA, the CDR3 is TGTGCCAGTAGTACCGGGACAAGTCGGGCCTATGGCTACACCTTC.

This sequence joins TRBV9 and TRBJ2-3; no reliable D call. Trimming cost V 0 bases and J 6 bases, with 5 bases left between them. The CDR3 runs to 12 residues. Germline V gene data show CDR1 as SGDLS and CDR2 as YYNGEE. The CDR3 here is CASSVVEDTQYF. The CDR3 region has the DNA TGTGCCAGCAGCGTAGTAGAGGATACGCAGTATTTT.

V gene TRBV29-1 combines with J gene TRBJ2-7; D not resolved. The CDR3 length is 12 residues. The germline V and J ends were trimmed by 0 bases and 5 bases, with 8 bases remaining between them. Germline V CDR1 and CDR2: SQVTM, ANQGSEA. The CDR3, as DNA: TGCAGCGTTGAAGATCAACGGGACGAGCAGTACTTC. Residues: CSVEDQRDEQYF.

The rearrangement uses TRBV7-2 and TRBJ1-4, with 9 nucleotides matching TRBD1. Germline CDR1 and CDR2: SGHTA and FQGNSA. Trimming removed 5 bases from V and 3 bases from J; junction bases left unmatched: 10. The CDR3 totals 17 residues. CDR3 protein: CASSPSYRGLPNEKLFF. CDR3 DNA sequence: TGTGCCAGCAGCCCTTCCTACAGGGGGCTCCCTAATGAAAAACTGTTTTTT. Full variable domain (outside the CDR3, taken from reference TRBV7-2 and TRBJ1-4): GAGVSQSPSNKVTEKGKDVELRCDPISGHTALYWYRQSLGQGLEFLIYFQGNSAPDKSGLPSDRFSAERTGGSVSTLTIQRTQQEDSAVYLCASSPSYRGLPNEKLFFGSGTQLSVL.

This clone was found once. The J gene is TRBJ2-5, the V gene TRBV5-1; TRBD2 matches 10 bases. The CDR3 has 14 amino acids. Looked up from germline, CDR1 is SGHRS and CDR2 is YFSETQ. With V trimmed by 3 bases and J by 8 bases, 7 bases remained unmatched. The CDR3 nucleotides are TGCGCCAGCAGCTCAGGACTAGCGGCACTAACCCAGTACTTC. Translated, it gives CASSSGLAALTQYF. The variable domain in full, with the rest retrieved from reference TRBV5-1 and TRBJ2-5, is KAGVTQTPRYLIKTRGQQVTLSCSPISGHRSVSWYQQTPGQGLQFLFEYFSETQRNKGNFPGRFSGRQFSNSRSEMNVSTLELGDSALYLCASSSGLAALTQYFGPGTRLLVL.

The rearrangement uses TRBV3-1 (or the pseudogene TRBV3-2) and TRBJ2-5, with D possibly being TRBD1 (6 bases). This CDR3 has 14 amino acids. Trimming shortened V by 4 bases and J by 2 bases, and 11 bases separated the two germline ends. Germline V gene data show CDR1 as LGHDT and CDR2 as YNNKEL (reference sequence). The CDR3 DNA reads as TGTGCCAGCAGCCTAAGAGGGGGACAAGAGACCCAGTACTTC. Protein sequence: CASSLRGGQETQYF.

The V and J genes are TRBV6-5 and TRBJ1-4; D uncertain. V shed 4 bases and J shed 0 bases, with 3 bases lying between them. CDR3 length: 13 residues. Germline V CDR1 and CDR2: MNHEY, SVGAGI. The CDR3 DNA reads as TGTGCCAGCAGTTTCACAACTAATGAAAAACTGTTTTTT. Translating it yields CASSFTTNEKLFF.